Here is one TCR beta chain with its context. The specificity of this receptor is unknown. The sample holds no much larger clone one base away, and base qualities are not on file. The sample is drawn from a study of OX40 agonist ivuxolimab in advanced cancers. Regarding the research as a whole: The costimulatory receptor OX40 (CD134) was targeted by ivuxolimab, a fully human IgG2 agonistic monoclonal antibody. Intravenous ivuxolimab was administered to patients every 2 weeks at six dose levels: 0.01, 0.1, 0.3, 1.5, 3 and 10 mg/kg. Among the roughly 52 dose-escalation patients, some 20 had hepatocellular carcinoma, 15 melanoma, 9 renal cell carcinoma and 9 head and neck cancer. In the dose-escalation cohort, more than 75% of patients were male, and the mean age was approximately 55 years, with a range of roughly 20 to 80. Patients were allowed to have had prior anti-PD-1, anti-PD-L1 or anti-CTLA-4 therapy, and approximately 40% of the dose-escalation patients had been treated with checkpoint inhibitors. Three dose-escalation patients achieved partial responses, one with hepatocellular carcinoma and two with cutaneous melanoma. Peripheral TCRbeta sequencing was intended to test whether TCR sequence diversity was altered and clonal T-cell expansion was caused by ivuxolimab. The paper reports the monotherapy dose-escalation portion (N of about 51 patients) of the phase I ivuxolimab trial.

Paper-wide results and their limitations: Antigen specificity was not determined for the clonally expanded peripheral T cells. At doses of 0.1 to 3.0 mg/kg, clonal expansion of both CD4+ and CD8+ blood T cells was observed from baseline to week 6. Low levels of normalized T-cell clonal expansion were also seen in some patients who did not respond. On average, CD8+ T cells showed more expanded clones than CD4+ T cells after ivuxolimab. In the 0.1-3.0 mg/kg groups, partial responders were among the patients with the lowest normalized peripheral clonal expansion, particularly in CD8+ T cells.

For sequencing of the TCRbeta CDR3 region, genomic DNA was extracted from the sorted cells. The immunoSEQ Assay was used to sequence the TCRbeta CDR3 regions. TCRdb re-hosts the immuneACCESS table, in-frame sequences only. Its copies lack some clones; in the studies checked, an unresolved V gene accounts for under half of them, and the cause for the rest is not known. The sample contains under 75,000 clones, roughly nine tenths of them found a single time. 13% to 15% of the sample is taken by the ten largest. Patients with autoimmune disease history or receiving systemic immunosuppression were excluded from the trial. Peripheral blood for TCR sequencing was drawn from every dose cohort at baseline, at cycle 4 day 1 and at cycle 7 day 1. Samples were obtained from an open-label, multicenter, first-in-human phase I dose-escalation trial of ivuxolimab. Adults with locally advanced or metastatic head and neck squamous cell, hepatocellular, melanoma or renal cell carcinoma were enrolled in the trial. CD4+ and CD8+ T cells were sorted separately from peripheral blood before TCR sequencing.

The germline V gene encodes CDR1 MNHEY and CDR2 SMNVEV (reference sequence). The junction shows trimming of 3 bases on V and 7 bases on J, and the gene matches do not reach 3 bases of it. Its CDR3 holds 13 amino acids, cysteine through phenylalanine. This entry keeps only the CDR3 DNA: 39 bases, framed from base 1. The sequence was obtained from an adult with an advanced solid tumor such as melanoma, head and neck, liver or kidney cancer. The receptor chain draws on TRBV27 and TRBJ2-1, and TRBD1 matches 7 of the central bases. Specimen: CD4+ or CD8+ T cells sorted from blood, collected in a trial of the OX40 agonist ivuxolimab. CDR3 reads: CASSLGQMNEQFF. The nucleotide sequence is given as TGTGCCAGCAGTTTGGGACAGATGAATGAGCAGTTCTTC.